These 14 T cell receptor beta chains were all obtained from the same sample, sequenced in a study of T cells in Graves' hyperthyroidism and ophthalmopathy. Template material for amplifying TCR beta CDR3 regions consisted of RNA transcripts. The TCR CDR3 first-round RT-PCR relied on the HTBI primer set. TCRdb fed the multiplex PCR reads into MiXCR, producing one record per CDR3 protein. This table has 300,000 to 400,000 distinct CDR3 sequences, around a fifth appearing once. Sequenced sample: blood. All receptors derive from a woman aged 45 to 65 with Graves' hyperthyroidism.

About this clonotype: A read error may be the cause here, since a much bigger clone is one base away. The chain links TRBV27 to TRBJ1-5; D remains ambiguous. The CDR3 length is 14 residues. The V gene lost 5 bases and the J gene lost 0 bases, with 8 bases spanning the gap. Germline CDR1 MNHEY, CDR2 SMNVEV (reference sequence). In DNA, the CDR3 is TGTGCCAGCAGTGTCGGCTATAGCAATCAGCCCCAGCATTTT. Protein: CASSVGYSNQPQHF.

This clonotype was detected only a few times. The chain employs TRBV5-8 and TRBJ1-1; D gene uncertain. The length of the CDR3 is 13 residues. V gave up 1 base and J gave up 6 bases, with 10 bases separating them. Germline V gene data show CDR1 as SGHTS and CDR2 as YDEGEE. CDR3 residues: CASSLMAVSEAFF. The CDR3 nucleotides are TGTGCCAGCAGCTTGATGGCGGTCTCTGAAGCTTTCTTT.

This clonotype was counted ten times or more. This chain uses TRBV6-1 with TRBJ1-2; 7 bases agree with TRBD1. Losses at the gene ends were 10 bases for V and 2 bases for J; bases not matched to a gene: 4. Germline assignment: CDR1 MNHNS and CDR2 SASEGT. This CDR3 comprises 12 residues. The CDR3 protein is CATTGPNYGYTF. The CDR3 nucleotides read TGTGCCACGACAGGGCCGAACTATGGCTACACCTTC.

This clonotype was detected a few times. CDR3 amino acids: CASSHDPPGRWGTYEQYF. The CDR3 region has the DNA TGCGCCAGCAGCCATGATCCTCCCGGACGATGGGGTACCTACGAGCAGTACTTC. J is TRBJ2-7 and V is TRBV4-1; no clear D. Trimming shortened V by 3 bases and J by 2 bases, and 23 bases separated the two germline ends. CDR1 is MGHRA and CDR2 is YSYEKL in the germline V gene. This CDR3 spans 18 amino acids.

The chain links TRBV3-1 to TRBJ2-1, with D hard to call. With 4 bases removed from V and 5 bases from J, the gap between germline ends came to 15 bases. Germline V gene data show CDR1 as LGHDT and CDR2 as YNNKEL (reference sequence). CDR3 length: 15 amino acids. The CDR3 region has the DNA TGTGCCAGCAGCCTAGGCGGCCCTCCCGACAATGAGCAGTTCTTC. Residues: CASSLGGPPDNEQFF.

Concerning this clonotype itself: This clone may be a read error of a much larger clone one base away. This chain joins TRBV20-1 and TRBJ1-1, with no clear D. V shed 5 bases and J shed 1 base, with 5 bases lying between them. This CDR3 is built from 11 residues. From germline, CDR1 is DFQATT and CDR2 SNEGSKA (reference sequence). The CDR3 region is CSAVRNTEAFF. CDR3 bases: TGCAGTGCTGTCAGGAACACTGAAGCTTTCTTT.

The chain is built from TRBV2 and TRBJ2-7, with TRBD1 matching over 7 bases. The V gene's germline CDR1 is SNHLY and CDR2 FYNNEI. This CDR3 spans 15 amino acids. Losses at the gene ends were 6 bases for V and 5 bases for J; bases not matched to a gene: 13. Here the CDR3 reads CASSVGTDPRDEQYF. The CDR3 coding sequence is TGTGCCAGCAGCGTAGGGACAGACCCTCGGGACGAGCAGTACTTC.

This clonotype was detected ten times or more. The chain is built from TRBV6-2 or TRBV6-3 and TRBJ2-3; the D gene could be TRBD1 or TRBD2 (5 bases each). V shed 6 bases and J shed 5 bases, with 21 bases lying between them. The CDR3 is made up of 16 amino acids. Germline loops: CDR1 MNHEY, CDR2 SVGEGT. In DNA form, the CDR3 reads TGTGCCAGCAGGGAACTCGGGACGACCAGAGGAGATACGCAGTATTTT. It codes for CASRELGTTRGDTQYF.

V usage is TRBV7-9 and J usage is TRBJ2-7, with a tentative D call TRBD2 (5 bases). CDR3 size: 13 residues. The V end lost 5 bases, the J end lost 6 bases, and 14 bases lay between the germline ends. Germline V CDR1 and CDR2: SEHNR, FQNEAQ (reference sequence). The CDR3 DNA reads TGTGCCAGCAGCGCCTCAGACCGGGGCGAGCAGTACTTC. Translation: CASSASDRGEQYF.

The chain recombines TRBV28 with TRBJ2-7, with 7 bases that match TRBD2. The CDR3 covers 17 residues. CDR1 MDHEN and CDR2 SYDVKM come from the germline V gene. Trimming cost V 4 bases and J 0 bases; bases outside gene matches: 12. CDR3 nucleotides: TGTGCCAGCAGTTCCCGGGACTACCCCTCCGCCTCCTACGAGCAGTACTTC. It encodes CASSSRDYPSASYEQYF.

Remarks on this clonotype: At one end, the junction sequence differs from germline, possibly due to a read error. CDR3 nucleotides: TGTGCCACCAGTGATACAGACGGACTAGGGGATAGGGAGCAGTTCTTC. It encodes CATSDTDGLGDREQFF. The chain has TRBV2 and TRBJ2-1; 7 bases are shared with TRBD2. CDR3 length: 16 residues. The V gene's germline CDR1 is SNHLY and CDR2 FYNNEI.

This clonotype was counted a few times. This chain uses TRBV7-6 with TRBJ1-2, with 11 bases fitting TRBD1. The V and J ends lost 4 bases and 7 bases, in that order; junction bases with no gene match: 8. The germline V gene encodes CDR1 SGHVS and CDR2 FNYEAQ. The CDR3 runs 15 residues. CDR3 in amino acids: CASSYRTGGMGGYTF. CDR3 nucleotides: TGTGCCAGCAGCTATCGGACAGGGGGCATGGGTGGCTACACCTTC.

This clonotype appeared a few times. V is TRBV19 and J is TRBJ2-3; D is ambiguous. The CDR3 has 11 amino acids. V was clipped by 7 bases and J by 5 bases, with 7 bases between them. Germline values: CDR1 LNHDA, CDR2 SQIVND (reference sequence). CDR3 loop: CASKSLDTQYF. CDR3 DNA sequence: TGTGCCAGTAAAAGCTTAGATACGCAGTATTTT. The full variable domain, with the rest looked up from reference TRBV19 and TRBJ2-3, is DGGITQSPKYLFRKEGQNVTLSCEQNLNHDAMYWYRQDPGQGLRLIYYSQIVNDFQKGDIAEGYSVSREKKESFPLTVTSAQKNPTAFYLCASKSLDTQYFGPGTRLTVL.

This chain joins TRBV12-3 or TRBV12-4 and TRBJ1-1; D is unresolved. The CDR3 contains 15 residues. V was cut by 1 base and J by 4 bases, with 13 bases left in between. The CDR3 coding sequence is TGTGCCAGCAGTTTAGATGAGGGCTCGATCACTGAAGCTTTCTTT. This gives the protein CASSLDEGSITEAFF.